This T cell receptor (beta chain) derives from a study of cytomegalovirus exposure and HLA in healthy donors. In the study overall: The approximately 120 validation repertoires, a later analysis reported, used the same platform as the approximately 730 repertoires from the first cohort. Overall study results and limits: Researchers counted roughly 150 TCR beta chains as cytomegalovirus-associated.

To note about this clone: The antigen remains unidentified.

The data were produced by immunoSEQ multiplex PCR, yet TCRdb's version contains in-frame clones alone and is incomplete. This sample has roughly 80,000 clones, with 94% found just once. V was clipped by 8 bases and J by 7 bases; unmatched bases: 4. The CDR3 covers 12 residues. Per the germline V gene, CDR1 is SNHLY and CDR2 is FYNNEI. The donors belonged to the roughly 110-subject validation cohort, separate from the 666-subject first cohort. The rearrangement links TRBV2 to TRBJ2-1; 8 bases match TRBD2. The sample taken for sequencing was PBMCs. This clonotype was sampled from a woman under 30 in good health and CMV-seronegative. Here the CDR3 reads CASLGGGNEQFF. The CDR3 nucleotides read TGTGCCAGCCTAGGCGGGGGGAATGAGCAGTTCTTC.